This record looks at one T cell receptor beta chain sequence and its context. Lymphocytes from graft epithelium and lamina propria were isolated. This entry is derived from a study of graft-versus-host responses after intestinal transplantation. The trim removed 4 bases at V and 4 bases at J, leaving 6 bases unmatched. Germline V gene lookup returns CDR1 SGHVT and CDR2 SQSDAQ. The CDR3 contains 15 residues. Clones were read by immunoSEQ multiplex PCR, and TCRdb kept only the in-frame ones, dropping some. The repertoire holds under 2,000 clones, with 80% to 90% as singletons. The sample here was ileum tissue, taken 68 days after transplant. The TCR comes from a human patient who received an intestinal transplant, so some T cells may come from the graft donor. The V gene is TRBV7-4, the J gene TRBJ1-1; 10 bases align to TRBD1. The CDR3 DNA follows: TGTGCCAGCAGCTCAGGAGGACAGGGGGTCACTGAAGCTTTCTTT. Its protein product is CASSSGGQGVTEAFF. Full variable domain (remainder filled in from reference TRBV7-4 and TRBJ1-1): GAGVSQSPRYKVAKRGRDVALRCDSISGHVTLYWYRQTLGQGSEVLTYSQSDAQRDKSGRPSGRFSAERPERSVSTLKIQRTEQGDSAVYLCASSSGGQGVTEAFFGQGTRLTVV.